A single T cell receptor beta chain is shown here with its context. The germline V and J ends were trimmed by 6 bases and 4 bases, with 10 bases remaining between them. The CDR3 runs 12 residues. Germline V CDR1 and CDR2: SGDLS, YYNGEE. This sample is drawn from a study of control samples from healthy donors and cancer patients. Only in-frame clones appear in the TCRdb table, and some are missing; sequencing was by immunoSEQ multiplex PCR. Counted here are roughly 100,000 clones, about 91% occurring once; the ten biggest clones make up about 2.5%. The source material was blood. This sequence was found in a woman aged 18 to 35 in good health. The chain couples TRBV9 to TRBJ1-2, with D uncertain. The CDR3 loop reads CASTSVGYGYTF. Written as DNA, the CDR3 is TGTGCCAGCACGTCGGTTGGCTATGGCTACACCTTC.